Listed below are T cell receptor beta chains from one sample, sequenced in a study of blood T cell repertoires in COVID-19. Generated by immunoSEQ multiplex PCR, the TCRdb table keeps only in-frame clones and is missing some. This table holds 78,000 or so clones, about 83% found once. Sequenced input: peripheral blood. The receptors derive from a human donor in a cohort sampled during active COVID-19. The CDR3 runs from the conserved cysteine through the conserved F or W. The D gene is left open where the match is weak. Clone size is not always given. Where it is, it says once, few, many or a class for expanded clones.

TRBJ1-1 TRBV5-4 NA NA TGTGCCAGCAGTCTGCGGGCCGAACTCACTGAAGCTTTCTTT CASSLRAELTEAFF
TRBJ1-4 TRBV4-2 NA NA TGTGCCAGCAGCCAAGAACCAGGCTCAGGAGAAAAACTGTTTTTT CASSQEPGSGEKLFF
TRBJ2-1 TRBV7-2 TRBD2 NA TGTGCCAGCAGCCCCGGGACTAGCGCTTACAATGAGCAGTTCTTC CASSPGTSAYNEQFF
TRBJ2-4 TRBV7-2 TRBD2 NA TGTGCCAGCAGTCGAGAGGGGCTAGCGGGGGGCCGGGCCAAAAACATTCAGTACTTC CASSREGLAGGRAKNIQYF
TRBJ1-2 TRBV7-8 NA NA TGTGCCAGCAGTCCAGGGGTAGGCATTGGCTACACCTTC CASSPGVGIGYTF
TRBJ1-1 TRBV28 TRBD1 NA TGTGCCAGCAGTTATTACAGGGGGGAGGGTACTGAAGCTTTCTTT CASSYYRGEGTEAFF
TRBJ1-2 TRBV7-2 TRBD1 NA TGTGCCAGCAGCCCTTCGAACAGGGGAGGCGGCTACACCTTC CASSPSNRGGGYTF
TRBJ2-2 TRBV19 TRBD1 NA TGTGCCAGTAGTAAGGGGACAGGGGCGAACACCGGGGAGCTGTTTTTT CASSKGTGANTGELFF
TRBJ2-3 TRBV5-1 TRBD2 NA TGCGCCAGCAGCTTGGCGGCTAGCGGATCCAGGACAGATACGCAGTATTTT CASSLAASGSRTDTQYF
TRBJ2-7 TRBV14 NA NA TGTGCCAGCGGTCGGACACACTACGAGCAGTACTTC CASGRTHYEQYF
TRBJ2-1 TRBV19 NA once TGTGCCAGTAGTATGAGTCGGGGTGGAAGAGTAGATGAGCAGTTCTTC CASSMSRGGRVDEQFF
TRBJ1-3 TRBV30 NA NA TGTGCCTGGAGCCCGGGAGGGGCGCGAGGAAACACCATATATTTT CAWSPGGARGNTIYF
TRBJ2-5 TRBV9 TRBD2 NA TGTGCCAGCAGCGTAGGAGGGAGCGGGAGGTTGACTGGGACCCAGTACTTC CASSVGGSGRLTGTQYF
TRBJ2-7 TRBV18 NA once TGTGCCAGCTCACCAATAGGGGACGAGCAGTACTTC CASSPIGDEQYF
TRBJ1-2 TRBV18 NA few TGTGCCAGCTCACCACCGCAGGGTCATGGCTACACCTTC CASSPPQGHGYTF
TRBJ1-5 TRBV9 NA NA TGTGCCAGCAGCGCCGGGAGGGCCAATCAGCCCCAGCATTTT CASSAGRANQPQHF
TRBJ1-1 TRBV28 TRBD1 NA TGTGCCAGCAGTTTAGGACAGGGGGCTCGAATTGAAGCTTTCTTT CASSLGQGARIEAFF
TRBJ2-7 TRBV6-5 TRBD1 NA TGTGCCAGCAGCCCCCTCGGACAGGGTAGTTACGAGCAGTACTTC CASSPLGQGSYEQYF
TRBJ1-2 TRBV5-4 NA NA TGTGCCAGCAGCTTGGGTCAGGGTTTTAGCTACACCTTC CASSLGQGFSYTF
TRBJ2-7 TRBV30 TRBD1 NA TGTGCCTGGGTGGACAGGCACTCCTACGAGCAGTACTTC CAWVDRHSYEQYF
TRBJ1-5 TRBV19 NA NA TGTGCCAGTAGTATAGATCCCGGACAACGCAATCAGCCCCAGCATTTT CASSIDPGQRNQPQHF
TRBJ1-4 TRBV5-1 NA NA TGCGCCAGCAGCTTGGATAGAAATGAAAAACTGTTTTTT CASSLDRNEKLFF
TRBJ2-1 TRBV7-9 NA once TGTGCCAGCAGCCCAAGGTCGGGGAAGGGCCCCAATGAGCAGTTCTTC CASSPRSGKGPNEQFF
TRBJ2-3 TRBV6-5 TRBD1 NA TGTGCCAGCAGTATCCGGGACAGGGGCGCAGATACGCAGTATTTT CASSIRDRGADTQYF
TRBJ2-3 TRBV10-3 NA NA TGTGCCATCTCAAGCACAGATACGCAGTATTTT CAISSTDTQYF
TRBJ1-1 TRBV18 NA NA TGTGCCAGCTCACCACAAGGAGGAACTGAAGCTTTCTTT CASSPQGGTEAFF
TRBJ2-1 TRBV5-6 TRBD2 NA TGTGCCAGCAGCTTGGGAGCATCCCAGCGGGGGCCCCGGGCGTTCTTC CASSLGASQRGPRAFF
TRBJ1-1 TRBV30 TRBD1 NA TGTGCCTGGAGTACAGGGGGCGCCGGGAACACTGAAGCTTTCTTT CAWSTGGAGNTEAFF
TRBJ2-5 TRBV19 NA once TGTGCCAGTAGTATAGGCTCGAGTATAGAGACCCAGTACTTC CASSIGSSIETQYF
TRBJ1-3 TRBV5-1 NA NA TGCGCCAGCAGCTATGGACAGTTCGGGGAAGGAAACACCATATATTTT CASSYGQFGEGNTIYF
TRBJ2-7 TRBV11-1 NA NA TGTGCCACTGCGAAGGGGCGGGACTACGAGCAGTACTTC CATAKGRDYEQYF
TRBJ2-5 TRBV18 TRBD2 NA TGTGCCAGCTCAGCTGGGACTAGCGGGAGTACCCAGTACTTC CASSAGTSGSTQYF
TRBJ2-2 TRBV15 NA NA TGTGCCACCAGCCCTATCAGGGGCTCGAACACCGGGGAGCTGTTTTTT CATSPIRGSNTGELFF
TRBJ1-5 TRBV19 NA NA TGTGCCAGTAGGGACGGACGGGGGAGCAATCAGCCCCAGCATTTT CASRDGRGSNQPQHF
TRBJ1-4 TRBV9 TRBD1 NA TGTGCCAGCAGCTGGACGACAGGGACTAATGAAAAACTGTTTTTT CASSWTTGTNEKLFF
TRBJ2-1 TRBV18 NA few TGTGCCAGCTCACCGCGGACTAACCAGGGTGAGCAGTTCTTC CASSPRTNQGEQFF
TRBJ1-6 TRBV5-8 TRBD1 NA TGTGCCAGCAGCTTGGGCAGGGGGCGCGGTAATTCACCCCTCCACTTT CASSLGRGRGNSPLHF
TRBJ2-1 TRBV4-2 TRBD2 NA TGTGCCAGCAGCCAAGATCTTGCGACTAGCGAGTGGAATGAGCAGTTCTTC CASSQDLATSEWNEQFF
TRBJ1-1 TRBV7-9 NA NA TGTGCCAGCAGATGGCAGGGGAACACTGAAGCTTTCTTT CASRWQGNTEAFF
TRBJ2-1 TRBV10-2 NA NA TGCGCCAGCAATGGAGGGACGGGTGAGCAGTTCTTC CASNGGTGEQFF
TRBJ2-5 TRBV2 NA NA TGTGCCAGCAGCGACCGGGTGGGGCAACAAGAGACCCAGTACTTC CASSDRVGQQETQYF
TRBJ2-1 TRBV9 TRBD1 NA TGTGCCAGCAGCGTAGGGACAGGGTACAATGAGCAGTTCTTC CASSVGTGYNEQFF